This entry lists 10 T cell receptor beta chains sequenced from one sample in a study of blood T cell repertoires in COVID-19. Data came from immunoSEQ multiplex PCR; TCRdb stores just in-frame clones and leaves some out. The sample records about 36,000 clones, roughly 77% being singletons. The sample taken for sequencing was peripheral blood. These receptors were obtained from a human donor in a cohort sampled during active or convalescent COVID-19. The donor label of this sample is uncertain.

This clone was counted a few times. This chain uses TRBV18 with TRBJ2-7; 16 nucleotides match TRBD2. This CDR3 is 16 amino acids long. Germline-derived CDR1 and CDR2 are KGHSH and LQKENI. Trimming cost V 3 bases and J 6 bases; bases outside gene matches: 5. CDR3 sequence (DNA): TGTGCCAGCTCACCCGGGACTAGCGGGAGGGCCGCCGAGCAGTACTTC. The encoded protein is CASSPGTSGRAAEQYF.

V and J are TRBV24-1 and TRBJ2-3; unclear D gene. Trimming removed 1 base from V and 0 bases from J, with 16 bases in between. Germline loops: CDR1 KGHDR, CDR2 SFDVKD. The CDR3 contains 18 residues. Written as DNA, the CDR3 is TGTGCCACCAGTGATTTCACGGGTACATTTTCTAGCACAGATACGCAGTATTTT. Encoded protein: CATSDFTGTFSSTDTQYF.

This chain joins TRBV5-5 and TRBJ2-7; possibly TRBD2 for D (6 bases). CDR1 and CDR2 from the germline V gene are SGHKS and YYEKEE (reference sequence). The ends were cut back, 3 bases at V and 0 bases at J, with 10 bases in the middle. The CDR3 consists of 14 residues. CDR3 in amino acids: CASSSDGSSYEQYF. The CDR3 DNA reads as TGTGCCAGCAGCTCGGACGGGAGCTCCTACGAGCAGTACTTC.

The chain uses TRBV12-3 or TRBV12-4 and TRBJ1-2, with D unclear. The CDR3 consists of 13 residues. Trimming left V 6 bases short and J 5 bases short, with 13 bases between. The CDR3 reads CASSAWGGYGYTF. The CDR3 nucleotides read TGTGCCAGCAGCGCGTGGGGAGGGTATGGCTACACCTTC.

The CDR3 sequence is CSVGDTGELFF. CDR3 nucleotides: TGCAGCGTTGGAGACACCGGGGAGCTGTTTTTT. The chain has TRBV29-1 and TRBJ2-2; D is unresolved. The CDR3 totals 11 residues. Trimming stripped 4 bases from V and 3 bases from J, with 3 bases between. Germline-derived CDR1 and CDR2 are SQVTM and ANQGSEA.

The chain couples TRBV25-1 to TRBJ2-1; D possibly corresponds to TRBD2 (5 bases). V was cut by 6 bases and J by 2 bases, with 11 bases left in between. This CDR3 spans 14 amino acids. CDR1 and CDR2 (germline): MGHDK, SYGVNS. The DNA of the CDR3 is TGTGCCAGCAGGTCCGGGATAACCTACAATGAGCAGTTCTTC. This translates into CASRSGITYNEQFF.

The CDR3 DNA sequence: TGTGCCAGCAGCCGCAGCGGGAGGGCCTCCGAGGGAGGTCAAGAGACCCAGTACTTC. It encodes CASSRSGRASEGGQETQYF. The chain joins TRBV4-2 to TRBJ2-5; TRBD2 aligns across 10 bases. Unmatched junction bases numbered 16, after V lost 4 bases and J lost 2 bases. This CDR3 is 19 amino acids long. Germline V gene sequence: CDR1 LGHNA, CDR2 YNFKEQ.

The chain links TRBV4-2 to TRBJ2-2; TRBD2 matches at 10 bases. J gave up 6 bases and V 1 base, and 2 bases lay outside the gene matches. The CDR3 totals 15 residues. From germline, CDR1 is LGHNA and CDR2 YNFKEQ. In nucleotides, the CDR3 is TGTGCCAGCAGCCAAGGGCTAGCGGGGGCCGGGGAGCTGTTTTTT. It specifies CASSQGLAGAGELFF.

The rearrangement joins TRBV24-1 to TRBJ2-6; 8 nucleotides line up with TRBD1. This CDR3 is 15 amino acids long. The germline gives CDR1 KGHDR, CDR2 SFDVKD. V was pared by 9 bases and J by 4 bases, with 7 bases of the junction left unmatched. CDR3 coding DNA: TGTGCCACCTCTCCTCAGGGGGCAGGGGCCAACGTCCTGACTTTC. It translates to CATSPQGAGANVLTF.

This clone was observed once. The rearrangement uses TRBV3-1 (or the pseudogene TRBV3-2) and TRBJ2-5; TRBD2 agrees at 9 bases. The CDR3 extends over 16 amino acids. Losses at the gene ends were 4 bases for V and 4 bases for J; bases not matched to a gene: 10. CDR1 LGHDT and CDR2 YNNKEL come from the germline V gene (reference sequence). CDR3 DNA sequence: TGTGCCAGCAGCCCCTTAACGGAACTAGCGGGAGAGACCCAGTACTTC. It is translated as CASSPLTELAGETQYF.